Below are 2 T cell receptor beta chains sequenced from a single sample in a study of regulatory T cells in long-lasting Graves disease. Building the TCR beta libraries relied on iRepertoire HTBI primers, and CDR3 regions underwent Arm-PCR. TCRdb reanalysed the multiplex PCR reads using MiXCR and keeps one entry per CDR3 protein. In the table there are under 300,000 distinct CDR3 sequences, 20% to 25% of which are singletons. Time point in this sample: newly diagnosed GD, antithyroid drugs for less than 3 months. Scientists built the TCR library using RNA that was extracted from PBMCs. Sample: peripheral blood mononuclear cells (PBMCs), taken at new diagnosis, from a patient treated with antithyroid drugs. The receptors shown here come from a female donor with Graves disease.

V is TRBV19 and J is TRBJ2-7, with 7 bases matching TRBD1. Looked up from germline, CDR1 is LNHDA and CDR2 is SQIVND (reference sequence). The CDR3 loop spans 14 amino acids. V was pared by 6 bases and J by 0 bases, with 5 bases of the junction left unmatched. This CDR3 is CASSPGTDSYEQYF. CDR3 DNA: TGTGCCAGTAGCCCCGGGACAGACTCCTACGAGCAGTACTTC.

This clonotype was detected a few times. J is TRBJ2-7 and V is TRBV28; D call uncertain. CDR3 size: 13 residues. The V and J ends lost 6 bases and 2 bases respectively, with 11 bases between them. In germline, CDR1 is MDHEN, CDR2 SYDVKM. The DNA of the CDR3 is TGTGCCAGCAGCTTAATGGGGACCTACGAGCAGTACTTC. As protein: CASSLMGTYEQYF.